These T cell receptor beta chains were read from a single sample in a study of long-term antiretroviral therapy in people with HIV. TCRdb's table, derived via immunoSEQ multiplex PCR, lists solely in-frame clones and lacks some. The repertoire holds 25,000 to 35,000 clones, with 80% to 95% as singletons. The specimen was unsorted PBMCs, collected 3.1 years after starting antiretroviral therapy. The receptors derive from a man aged 18 to 29 with HIV. Each CDR3 is given with its conserved first and last residue.

V,J,CDR3
TRBV6-5,TRBJ1-5,CASSYGPGRNQPQHF
TRBV11-2,TRBJ1-4,CASSFSEKLFF
TRBV6-5,TRBJ2-2,CASSLPTGELFF
TRBV7-9,TRBJ1-1,CASSLGIGMNTEAFF
TRBV30,TRBJ2-1,CACRGRLGEQFF
TRBV11-2,TRBJ1-1,CASSLDGGEAFF
TRBV12-5,TRBJ1-5,CASGPVMPQHF
TRBV7-9,TRBJ2-1,CASSHEGGEQFF
TRBV4-2,TRBJ2-3,CASSPRGTAGGPGSTDTQYF
TRBV6-5,TRBJ1-2,CASSSLVTGDVGYTF
TRBV2,TRBJ2-7,CASEIGGDYEQYF
TRBV5-1,TRBJ2-7,CASSLGGSGQGWYEQYF
TRBV9,TRBJ1-5,CASSVGQSNQPQHF
TRBV5-1,TRBJ1-1,CASGGPGTTNTEAFF
TRBV6-6,TRBJ1-4,CASSQDRGGEKLFF
TRBV29-1,TRBJ2-7,CSVEDRGVHEQYF
TRBV4-1,TRBJ1-4,CASTLMGIGGDEKLFF
TRBV9,TRBJ2-1,CASSGGSSEQFF
TRBV4-1,TRBJ1-1,CASSLRGRAAADTGGLEAFF
TRBV4-3,TRBJ2-2,CASSQAVDTRNTGELFF